These 13 T cell receptor beta chains came from one sample sequenced in a study of regulatory T cells in long-lasting Graves disease. Arm-PCR of CDR3 regions with iRepertoire HTBI primers generated TCR beta libraries. TCRdb passed the multiplex PCR reads through MiXCR, listing each CDR3 protein once. Seen here are fewer than 550,000 distinct CDR3 sequences, approximately 21% observed once, and the top ten hold approximately 6.4%. Time point given: persistent/refractory GD, antithyroid drugs over 5 years with positive TRAb. Generation of the TCR library employed RNA extracted from PBMCs. The specimen was peripheral blood mononuclear cells (PBMCs), collected when the disease was refractory, from a patient treated with antithyroid drugs. The receptors derive from a female donor with Graves disease.

This clonotype has a count of ten or more. This chain uses TRBV28 with TRBJ1-1; unclear D gene. Trimming pared 3 bases from V and 6 bases from J, leaving 14 bases between. From germline, CDR1 is MDHEN and CDR2 SYDVKM. The CDR3 has 14 residues. In DNA, the CDR3 is TGTGCCAGCAGTTTTCCGACAAATCCGTCTGAAGCTTTCTTT. Amino acid sequence: CASSFPTNPSEAFF.

This clonotype was counted only a few times. This chain uses TRBV2 with TRBJ2-7; D is tentatively TRBD1 or TRBD2 (6 bases each). The CDR3 runs 13 residues. V was shortened by 5 bases and J by 5 bases, with 13 bases between the two germline ends. Looked up from germline, CDR1 is SNHLY and CDR2 is FYNNEI. CDR3 sequence reads: CASSSGARNEQYF. Written as DNA, the CDR3 is TGTGCCAGCAGTTCGGGGGCCCGGAACGAGCAGTACTTC.

The gene calls are TRBV18 and TRBJ2-4; TRBD2 is a possible D gene (6 bases). The CDR3 covers 13 residues. Looked up from germline, CDR1 is KGHSH and CDR2 is LQKENI. V lost 3 bases and J 8 bases, leaving 11 bases between the germline ends. The DNA of the CDR3 is TGTGCCAGCTCACCGTCGGGAGTGCACATTCAGTACTTC. Translation: CASSPSGVHIQYF.

Regarding this clonotype: One end of the junction fails to match germline, which may point to a read error. V usage is TRBV29-1 and J usage is TRBJ2-7; 9 bases agree with TRBD2. This CDR3 is built from 16 residues. CDR1 is SQVTM, CDR2 ANQGSEA, per germline. CDR3 nucleotides: TGCAGTCACCACCCGGGACTAGCAGGAGGGCCGAGAGTCCGAGACTTC. Residues: CSHHPGLAGGPRVRDF.

There are a few counts of this clonotype. The rearrangement uses TRBV25-1 and TRBJ1-1; the D is unclear. Trimming removed 2 bases from V and 0 bases from J, with 22 bases in between. The CDR3 totals 19 residues. CDR1 is MGHDK, CDR2 SYGVNS, per germline. The CDR3 bases are TGTGCCAGCAGTGAAAAGTTCCTTAACGTGGGCGACTTGAACACTGAAGCTTTCTTT. It encodes CASSEKFLNVGDLNTEAFF.

This clonotype was detected ten times or more. The V and J genes are TRBV28 and TRBJ1-5; no clear D gene. CDR1 and CDR2 from the germline V gene are MDHEN and SYDVKM. V lost 5 bases to trimming and J lost 6 bases, with 20 bases between them. The CDR3 consists of 16 residues. This CDR3 is CASSTPRREISQPQHF. The CDR3, as DNA: TGTGCCAGCAGTACTCCCAGGAGGGAGATCAGTCAGCCCCAGCATTTT.

A few counts support this clonotype. The chain combines TRBV7-9 with TRBJ2-5, with D perhaps matching TRBD1 (5 bases). The CDR3 totals 17 residues. Germline V gene sequence: CDR1 SEHNR, CDR2 FQNEAQ (reference sequence). The V gene lost 1 base and the J gene lost 0 bases, with 15 bases spanning the gap. The CDR3 nucleotides read TGTGCCAGCAGCTTAGGGACACCTCTCTGGTACCAAGAGACCCAGTACTTC. Translating gives CASSLGTPLWYQETQYF.

This clonotype was picked up many times. The chain employs TRBV7-2 and TRBJ2-7; D remains unclear. The CDR3 contains 14 residues. The germline V gene has CDR1 SGHTA and CDR2 FQGNSA. V was shortened by 4 bases and J by 3 bases, with 13 bases between the two germline ends. The CDR3 region is CASSSGLGYYEQYF. The CDR3 DNA reads as TGTGCCAGCAGCTCCGGCCTAGGGTACTACGAGCAGTACTTC.

This clonotype was picked up many times. The gene calls are TRBV7-9 and TRBJ1-2; 7 bases fit TRBD1. The junction had 6 bases not matched to a gene; V was cut back by 5 bases and J by 6 bases. Per germline, CDR1 SEHNR and CDR2 FQNEAQ (reference sequence). The CDR3 has 13 amino acids. CDR3 in DNA: TGTGCCAGCAGCAACCGGACAGGCAATGGCTACACCTTC. Translating gives CASSNRTGNGYTF.

The chain joins TRBV14 to TRBJ2-4; a weak D match, TRBD1 (5 bases). The length of the CDR3 is 16 residues. Per germline, CDR1 SGHDN and CDR2 FVKESK. Trimming took off 4 bases at V and 1 base at J, with 14 bases between the two ends. CDR3 DNA: TGTGCCAGCAGCCGATACAGCCAGGGCGCCAAAAACATTCAGTACTTC. Protein product: CASSRYSQGAKNIQYF.

This clonotype was observed a few times. CDR3 loop: CASSHRESGANVLTF. The CDR3 nucleotides are TGTGCCAGTAGTCACCGGGAATCTGGGGCCAACGTCCTGACTTTC. The chain recombines TRBV19 with TRBJ2-6, with a possible D match to TRBD2 (5 bases). V gave up 5 bases and J gave up 1 base, with 9 bases separating them. Germline CDR1 reads LNHDA; CDR2 reads SQIVND (reference sequence). The CDR3 totals 15 residues.

The sample holds a few counts of this clonotype. CDR3 sequence (DNA): TGTGCCAGCAGCGTAGGAAGACTAGCGGTCACCGGGGAGCTGTTTTTT. Translated: CASSVGRLAVTGELFF. V usage is TRBV9 and J usage is TRBJ2-2; 9 bases are a match to TRBD2. Germline loops: CDR1 SGDLS, CDR2 YYNGEE. After removal of 0 bases from V and 4 bases from J, the junction contained 4 bases not matched to a gene. This CDR3 comprises 16 residues.

This clonotype was detected many times. V usage is TRBV6-1 and J usage is TRBJ1-4, with 8 bases fitting TRBD1. The trim removed 3 bases at V and 10 bases at J, leaving 7 bases unmatched. The CDR3 runs 14 residues. Per the germline V gene, CDR1 is MNHNS and CDR2 is SASEGT. The CDR3 loop is CASSDGQGRGKLFF. CDR3 bases: TGTGCCAGCAGTGACGGACAGGGAAGGGGAAAACTGTTTTTT.